This T cell receptor (beta chain) was profiled in a study of blood T cell repertoires in COVID-19. Germline V lookup: CDR1 SGHTA, CDR2 FQGTGA. The CDR3 runs to 15 residues. V gave up 4 bases and J gave up 4 bases; unmatched junction bases: 6. Per the original data handling: Nucleated cell counts were estimated from reference gene primer amplification. This table comes from immunoSEQ multiplex PCR, and its TCRdb copy is limited to in-frame clones, with some not included. V and J calls and clone size are copied from that table; D and trimming were computed from the DNA. The sample includes fewer than 120,000 clones, roughly nine tenths of them seen just once.

This sequence was found in a human donor in a cohort sampled during active COVID-19. The sample was peripheral blood. The rearrangement links TRBV7-3 to TRBJ1-3, with TRBD1 identical over 8 bases. The CDR3 DNA is TGTGCCAGCAGCTCGCAGGGGGCGGTGGGAAACACCATATATTTT. It translates to CASSSQGAVGNTIYF. The full variable domain, in which reference TRBV7-3 and TRBJ1-3 provide the parts outside the CDR3, is GAGVSQTPSNKVTEKGKYVELRCDPISGHTALYWYRQSLGQGPEFLIYFQGTGAADDSGLPNDRFFAVRPEGSVSTLKIQRTERGDSAVYLCASSSQGAVGNTIYFGEGSWLTVV.